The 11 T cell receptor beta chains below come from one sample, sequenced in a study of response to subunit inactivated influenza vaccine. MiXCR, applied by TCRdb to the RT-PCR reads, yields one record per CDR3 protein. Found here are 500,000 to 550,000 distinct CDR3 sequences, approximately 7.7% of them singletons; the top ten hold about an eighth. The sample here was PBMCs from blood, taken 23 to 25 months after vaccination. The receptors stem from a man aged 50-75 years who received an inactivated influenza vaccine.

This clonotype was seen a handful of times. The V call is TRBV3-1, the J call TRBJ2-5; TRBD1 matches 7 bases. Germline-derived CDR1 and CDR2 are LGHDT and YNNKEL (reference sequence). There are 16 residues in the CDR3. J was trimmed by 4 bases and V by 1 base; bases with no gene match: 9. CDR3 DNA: TGTGCCAGCAGCCAAGGCCTAGGGGGCAGCGGAGAGACCCAGTACTTC. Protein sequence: CASSQGLGGSGETQYF.

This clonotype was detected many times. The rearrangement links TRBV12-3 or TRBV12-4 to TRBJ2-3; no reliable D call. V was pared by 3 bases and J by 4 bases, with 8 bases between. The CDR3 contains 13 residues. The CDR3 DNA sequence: TGTGCCAGCAGTTTGCTGAGGCCAGATACGCAGTATTTT. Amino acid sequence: CASSLLRPDTQYF.

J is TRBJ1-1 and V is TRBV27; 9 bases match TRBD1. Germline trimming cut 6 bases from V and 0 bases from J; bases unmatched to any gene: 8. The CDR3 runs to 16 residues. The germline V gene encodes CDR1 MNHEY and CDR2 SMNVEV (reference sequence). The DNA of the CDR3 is TGTGCCAGCAGGACAGGGGGAAAAGGGATGAACACTGAAGCTTTCTTT. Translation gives CASRTGGKGMNTEAFF.

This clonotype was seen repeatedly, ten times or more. The CDR3 region has the DNA TGCAGTGCTATACGGGGAGGAGAGCAGTTCTTC. This translates into CSAIRGGEQFF. The gene calls are TRBV20-1 and TRBJ2-1, with D perhaps matching TRBD2 (6 bases). This CDR3 comprises 11 residues. Trimming took 4 bases from V and 10 from J, leaving 11 bases between them. Germline V gene data show CDR1 as DFQATT and CDR2 as SNEGSKA (reference sequence).

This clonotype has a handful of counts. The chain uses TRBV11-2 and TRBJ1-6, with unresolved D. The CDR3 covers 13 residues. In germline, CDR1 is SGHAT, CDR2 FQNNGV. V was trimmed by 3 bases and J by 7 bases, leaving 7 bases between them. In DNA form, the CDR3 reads TGTGCCAGCAGCTTGGACTGGAATTCACCCCTCCACTTT. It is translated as CASSLDWNSPLHF.

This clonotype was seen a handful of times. DNA of the CDR3: TGTGCCAGCAGCCGAGGCGCCAGGGAGGCTGAAGCTTTCTTT. Translated: CASSRGAREAEAFF. The chain is built from TRBV7-8 and TRBJ1-1, with a tentative D call TRBD1 (5 bases). This CDR3 is 14 amino acids long. Per the germline V gene, CDR1 is SGHVS and CDR2 is FQNEAQ. The V end was cut by 5 bases, the J end by 6 bases, with 16 bases between.

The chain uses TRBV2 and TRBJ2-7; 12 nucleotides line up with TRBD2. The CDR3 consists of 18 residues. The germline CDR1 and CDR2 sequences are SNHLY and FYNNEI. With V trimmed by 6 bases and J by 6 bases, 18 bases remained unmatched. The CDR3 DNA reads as TGTGCCAGCAGCGGAAGTGTACTAGCGGGGGGAAAATTGACCGAGCAGTACTTC. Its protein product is CASSGSVLAGGKLTEQYF.

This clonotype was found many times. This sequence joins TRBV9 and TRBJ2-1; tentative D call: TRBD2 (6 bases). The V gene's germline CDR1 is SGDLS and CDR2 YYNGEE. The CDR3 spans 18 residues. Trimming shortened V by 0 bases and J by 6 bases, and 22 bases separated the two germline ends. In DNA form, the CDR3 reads TGTGCCAGCAGCGTAGATACTAGCCAGACCCTTTTCGGCAATGAGCAGTTCTTC. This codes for CASSVDTSQTLFGNEQFF.

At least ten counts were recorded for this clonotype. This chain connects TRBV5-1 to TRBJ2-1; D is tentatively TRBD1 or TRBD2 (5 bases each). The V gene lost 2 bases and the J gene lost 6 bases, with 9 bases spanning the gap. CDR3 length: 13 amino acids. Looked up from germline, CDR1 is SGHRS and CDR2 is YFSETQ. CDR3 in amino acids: CASSFRGPNEQFF. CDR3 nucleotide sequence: TGCGCCAGCAGCTTTCGGGGCCCCAATGAGCAGTTCTTC.

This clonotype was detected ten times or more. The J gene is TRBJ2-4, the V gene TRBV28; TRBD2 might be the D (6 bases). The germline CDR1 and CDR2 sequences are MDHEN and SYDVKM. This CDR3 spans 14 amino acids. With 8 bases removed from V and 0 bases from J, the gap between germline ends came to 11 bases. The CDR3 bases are TGTGCCAGCCAGGAGGGTTTAGCCAAAAACATTCAGTACTTC. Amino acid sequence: CASQEGLAKNIQYF.

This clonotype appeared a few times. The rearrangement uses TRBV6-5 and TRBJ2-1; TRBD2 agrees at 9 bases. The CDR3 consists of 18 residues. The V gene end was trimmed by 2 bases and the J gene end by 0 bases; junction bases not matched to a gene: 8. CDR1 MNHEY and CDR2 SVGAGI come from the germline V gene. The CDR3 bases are TGTGCCAGCAGTTACGCCCCTAGCGGGGCCAGCTCCTACAATGAGCAGTTCTTC. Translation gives CASSYAPSGASSYNEQFF.